Following are 3 T cell receptor beta chains from one sample sequenced in a study of T cell responses to AZD1222 COVID-19 vaccine. Method: immunoSEQ multiplex PCR; TCRdb's copy keeps in-frame clones and lacks some. The sample gives some 160,000 clones, approximately 90% of which show up once; roughly 2% is in the top ten. The sequencing here drew on peripheral blood, taken 28 days after the second AZD1222 dose. These receptors originate from an adult who received the AZD1222 COVID-19 vaccine.

V and J are TRBV7-9 and TRBJ2-7, with TRBD1 matching 7 bases. CDR1 is SEHNR, CDR2 FQNEAQ, per germline (reference sequence). V lost 6 bases and J lost 0; bases outside the gene matches: 11. The CDR3 is 16 amino acids. CDR3 in amino acids: CASSPDPGQTSYEQYF. The CDR3, as DNA: TGTGCCAGCAGTCCGGACCCGGGACAGACCTCCTACGAGCAGTACTTC.

V usage is TRBV4-2 and J usage is TRBJ2-1; 8 nucleotides line up with TRBD1. Germline V lookup: CDR1 LGHNA, CDR2 YNFKEQ. Trimming removed 0 bases from V and 5 bases from J; junction bases left unmatched: 15. The CDR3 length is 19 residues. As DNA, the CDR3 is TGTGCCAGCAGCCAAGAACGCGGACAGGGTTTTACGAGGGACAATGAGCAGTTCTTC. Its protein product is CASSQERGQGFTRDNEQFF.

This chain connects TRBV11-3 to TRBJ2-2; no clear D gene. Germline V lookup: CDR1 SGHNT, CDR2 YENEEA. CDR3 length: 15 residues. Trimming took off 3 bases at V and 4 bases at J, with 12 bases between the two ends. CDR3 region: CASSFKGTTTGELFF. The CDR3 DNA reads TGTGCCAGCAGCTTTAAGGGAACTACCACCGGGGAGCTGTTTTTT.